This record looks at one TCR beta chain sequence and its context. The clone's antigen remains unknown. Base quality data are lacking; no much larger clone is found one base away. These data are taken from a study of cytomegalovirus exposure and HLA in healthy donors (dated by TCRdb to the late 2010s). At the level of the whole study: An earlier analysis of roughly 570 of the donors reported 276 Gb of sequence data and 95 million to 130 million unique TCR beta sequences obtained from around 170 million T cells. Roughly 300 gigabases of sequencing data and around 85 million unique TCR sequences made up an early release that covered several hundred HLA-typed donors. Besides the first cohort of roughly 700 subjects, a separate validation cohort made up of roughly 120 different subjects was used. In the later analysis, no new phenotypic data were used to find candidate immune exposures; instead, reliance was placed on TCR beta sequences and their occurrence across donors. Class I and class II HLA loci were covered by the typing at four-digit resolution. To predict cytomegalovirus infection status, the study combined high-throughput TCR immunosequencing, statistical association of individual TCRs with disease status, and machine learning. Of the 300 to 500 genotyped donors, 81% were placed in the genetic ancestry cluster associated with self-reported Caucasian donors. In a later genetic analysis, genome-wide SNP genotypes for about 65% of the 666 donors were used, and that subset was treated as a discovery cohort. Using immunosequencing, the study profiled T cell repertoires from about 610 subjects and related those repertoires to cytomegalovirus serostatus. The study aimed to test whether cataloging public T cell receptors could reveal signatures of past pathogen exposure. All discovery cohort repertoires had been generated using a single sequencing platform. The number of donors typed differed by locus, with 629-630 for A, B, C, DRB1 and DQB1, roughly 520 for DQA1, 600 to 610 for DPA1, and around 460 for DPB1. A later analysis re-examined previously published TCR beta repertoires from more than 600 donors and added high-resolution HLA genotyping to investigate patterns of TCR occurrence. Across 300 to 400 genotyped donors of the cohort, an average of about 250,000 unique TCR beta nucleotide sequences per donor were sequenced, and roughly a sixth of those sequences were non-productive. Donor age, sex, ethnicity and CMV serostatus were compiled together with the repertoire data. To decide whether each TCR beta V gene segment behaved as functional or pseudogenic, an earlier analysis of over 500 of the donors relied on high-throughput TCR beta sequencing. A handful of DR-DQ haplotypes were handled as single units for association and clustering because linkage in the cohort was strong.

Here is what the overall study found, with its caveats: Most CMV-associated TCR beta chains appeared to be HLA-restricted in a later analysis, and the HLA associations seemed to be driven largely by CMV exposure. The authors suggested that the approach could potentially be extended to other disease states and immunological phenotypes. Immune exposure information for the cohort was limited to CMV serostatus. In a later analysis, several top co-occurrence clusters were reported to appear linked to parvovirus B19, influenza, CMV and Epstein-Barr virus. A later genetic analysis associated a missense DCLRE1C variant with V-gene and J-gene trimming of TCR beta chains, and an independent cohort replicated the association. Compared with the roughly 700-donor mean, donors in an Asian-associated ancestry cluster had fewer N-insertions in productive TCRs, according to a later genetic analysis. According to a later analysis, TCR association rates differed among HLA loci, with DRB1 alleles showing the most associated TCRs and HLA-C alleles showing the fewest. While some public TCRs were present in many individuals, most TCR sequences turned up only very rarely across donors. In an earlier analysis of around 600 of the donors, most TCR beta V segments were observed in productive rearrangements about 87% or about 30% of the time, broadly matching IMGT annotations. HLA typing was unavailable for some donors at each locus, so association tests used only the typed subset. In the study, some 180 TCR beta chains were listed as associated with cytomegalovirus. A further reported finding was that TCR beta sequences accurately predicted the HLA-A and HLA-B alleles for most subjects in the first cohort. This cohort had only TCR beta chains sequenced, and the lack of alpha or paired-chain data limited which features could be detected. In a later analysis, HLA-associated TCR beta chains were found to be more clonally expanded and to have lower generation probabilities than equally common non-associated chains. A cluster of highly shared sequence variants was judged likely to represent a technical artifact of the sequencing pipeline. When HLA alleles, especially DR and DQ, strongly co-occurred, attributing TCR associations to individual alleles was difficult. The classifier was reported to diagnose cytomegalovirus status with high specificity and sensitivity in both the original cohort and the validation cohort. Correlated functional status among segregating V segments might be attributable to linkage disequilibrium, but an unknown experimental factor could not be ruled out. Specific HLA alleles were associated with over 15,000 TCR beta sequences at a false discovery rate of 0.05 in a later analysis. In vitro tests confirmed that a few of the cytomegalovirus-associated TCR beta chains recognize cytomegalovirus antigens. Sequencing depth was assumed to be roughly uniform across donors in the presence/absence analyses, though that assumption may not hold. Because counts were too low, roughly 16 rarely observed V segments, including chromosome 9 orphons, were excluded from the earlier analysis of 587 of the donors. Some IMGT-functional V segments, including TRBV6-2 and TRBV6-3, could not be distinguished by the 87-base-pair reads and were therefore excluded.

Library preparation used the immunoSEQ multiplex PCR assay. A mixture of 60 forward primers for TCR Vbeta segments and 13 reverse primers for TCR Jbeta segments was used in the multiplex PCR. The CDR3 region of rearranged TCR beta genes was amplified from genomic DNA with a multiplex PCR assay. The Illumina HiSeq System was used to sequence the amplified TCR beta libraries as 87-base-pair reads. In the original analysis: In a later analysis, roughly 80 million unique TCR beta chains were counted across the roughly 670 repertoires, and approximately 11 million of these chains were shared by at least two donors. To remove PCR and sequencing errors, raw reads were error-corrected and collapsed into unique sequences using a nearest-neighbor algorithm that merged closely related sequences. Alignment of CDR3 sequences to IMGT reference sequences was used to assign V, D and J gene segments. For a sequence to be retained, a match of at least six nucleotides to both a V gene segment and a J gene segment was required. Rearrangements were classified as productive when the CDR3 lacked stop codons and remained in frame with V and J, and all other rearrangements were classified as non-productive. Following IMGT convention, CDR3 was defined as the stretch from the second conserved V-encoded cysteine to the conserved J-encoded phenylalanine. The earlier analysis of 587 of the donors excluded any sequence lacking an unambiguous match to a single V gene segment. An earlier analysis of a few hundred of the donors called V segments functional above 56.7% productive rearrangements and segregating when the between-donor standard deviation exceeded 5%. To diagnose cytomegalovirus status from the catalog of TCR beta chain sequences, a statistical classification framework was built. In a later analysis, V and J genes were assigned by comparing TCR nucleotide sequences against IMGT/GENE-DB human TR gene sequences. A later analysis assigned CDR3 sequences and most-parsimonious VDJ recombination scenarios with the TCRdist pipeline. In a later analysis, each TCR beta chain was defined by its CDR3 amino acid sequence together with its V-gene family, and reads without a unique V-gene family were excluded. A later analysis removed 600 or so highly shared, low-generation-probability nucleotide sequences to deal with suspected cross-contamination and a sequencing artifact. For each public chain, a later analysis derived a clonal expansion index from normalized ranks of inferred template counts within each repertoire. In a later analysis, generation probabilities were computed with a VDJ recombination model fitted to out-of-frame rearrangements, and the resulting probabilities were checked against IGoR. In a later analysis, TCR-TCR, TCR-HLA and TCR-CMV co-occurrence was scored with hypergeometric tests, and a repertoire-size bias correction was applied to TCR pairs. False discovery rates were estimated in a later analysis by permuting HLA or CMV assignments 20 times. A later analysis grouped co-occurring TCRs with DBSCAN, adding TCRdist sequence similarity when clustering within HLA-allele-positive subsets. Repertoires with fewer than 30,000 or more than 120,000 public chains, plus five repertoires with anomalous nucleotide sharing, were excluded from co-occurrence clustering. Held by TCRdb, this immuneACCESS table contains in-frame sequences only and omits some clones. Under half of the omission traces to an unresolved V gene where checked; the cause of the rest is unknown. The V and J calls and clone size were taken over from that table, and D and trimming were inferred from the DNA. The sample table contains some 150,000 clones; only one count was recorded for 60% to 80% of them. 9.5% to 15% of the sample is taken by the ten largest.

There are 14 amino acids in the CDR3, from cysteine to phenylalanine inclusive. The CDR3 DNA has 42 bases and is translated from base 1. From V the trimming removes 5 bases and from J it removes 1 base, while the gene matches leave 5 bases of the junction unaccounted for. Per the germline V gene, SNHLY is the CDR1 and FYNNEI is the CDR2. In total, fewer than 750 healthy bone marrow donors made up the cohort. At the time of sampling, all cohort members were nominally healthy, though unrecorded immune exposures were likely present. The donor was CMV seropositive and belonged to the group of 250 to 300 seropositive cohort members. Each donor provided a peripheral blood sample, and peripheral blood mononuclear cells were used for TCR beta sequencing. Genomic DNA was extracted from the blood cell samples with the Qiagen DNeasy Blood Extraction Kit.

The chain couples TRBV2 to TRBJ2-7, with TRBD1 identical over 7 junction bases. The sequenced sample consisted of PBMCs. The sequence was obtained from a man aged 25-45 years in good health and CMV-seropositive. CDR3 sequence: CASSSGTVSYEQYF. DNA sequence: TGTGCCAGCAGTTCCGGGACAGTGTCCTACGAGCAGTACTTC.